This T cell receptor beta chain was sequenced during a study of neurological immune-mediated disorders (dated by TCRdb to about 2019). Looking at the study overall: The study compared peripheral blood TCR-beta repertoires of HTLV-I-associated myelopathy (HAM/TSP) patients, multiple sclerosis patients and healthy controls using UMI-based sequencing. Alongside PBMC samples, the set of 106 TCR-beta libraries contained longitudinal samples, technical triplicates, and paired CD4+ and CD8+ T-cell subsets that had been sorted. Longitudinal HAM/TSP donors and healthy donors each had 3 time-points at intervals of about 3-45 months. Of the approximately 70 subjects in the cohort, about 14 were HAM/TSP patients, some 35 were multiple sclerosis patients, and 20 were healthy controls.

Reading the label with the study, this specimen's time point is: longitudinal time-point 2. The healthy controls were volunteers from blood banks in Maryland, USA. For the unsorted PBMC libraries, 2 million PBMCs were stored in RNAlater at -80 degrees C until RNA extraction and were used to generate the libraries. Peripheral blood was subjected to Ficoll-Hypaque density gradient centrifugation to isolate PBMCs, which were then cryopreserved in liquid nitrogen. cDNA synthesis used template-switch 5'RACE with a primer carrying a 10-nucleotide random unique molecular identifier tagging each TCR transcript. Every sequencing run covered 15-18 subjects and yielded more than 170 million TCR-beta sequences. The RNeasy kit was used for extraction of total RNA. TCR-beta VDJ regions were amplified with primers for the TCR constant region and the 5'RACE anchor, using the KAPA Real-time Library Amplification kit. A first PCR added sample indexes and Illumina adaptors, after which a second PCR increased the library yield. After purification with Ampure beads, the TCR product of roughly 650 bp was size-selected on a 2% E-gel SizeSelection system. Before pooling, library quality was assessed on a Bioanalyzer, concentration was determined with Qubit, and library quantification was performed with the Kapa Library Quantification kit. An Illumina HiSeq 2500 was used to sequence the libraries paired-end at 2 x 150 bp. To increase sequence diversity, roughly 24-32% phiX was spiked into each library pool. Per the source publication's procedure: Quality-filtered reads were processed with the UMI-based MiGEC pipeline, which removed over 75% of raw TCR sequences during error correction. VDJ genes were aligned to IMGT germline references, and each clonotype was defined by a unique CDR3 amino acid sequence together with V-J genes. VDJtools evaluated clonal expansion, Shannon diversity and CDR3 relatedness (CalcPairwiseDistances, ClusterSamples); CLCbio workbench built phylogenetic trees. Expanded clones were defined as having at least 8 unique UMIs, based on coefficient-of-variation modelling across technical triplicates. TCRdb redid the processing of the public reads, applying fastp at Q25 and MiXCR, and retained in-frame beta chains. Under each unique CDR3 protein, matching rows form one entry showing the most common genes and DNA. The V and J calls follow TCRdb's processing rather than the paper's. Recorded for this sample are about 60,000 distinct CDR3 sequences; 9.7% of them occurred a single time. Around 13% of the sample lies in the top ten.

Findings and caveats that apply to the study as a whole: The highest TCR clonal expansion was observed in HAM/TSP patients, whereas the lowest was observed in MS patients, even when compared with healthy controls. Expanded clones from different subjects shared no identical CDR3 amino acid sequences, which suggests that TCR-beta repertoires were private in all groups.

This clonotype has ten or more counts. Its antigen is unknown. Per-base quality was not reported, and no clone a single base away is much larger than it. Per the germline V gene, SGHRS is the CDR1 and YFSETQ is the CDR2. V lost 5 bases and J lost 6 bases, and the count of bases not matched to a germline gene is 7. Counted from cysteine to phenylalanine, this CDR3 has 14 amino acids. Kept here is only the CDR3 DNA, which spans 42 bases and is read in frame from base 1. The rearrangement joined TRBV5-1 to TRBJ2-3, with 9 bases aligning to TRBD1. The sequence was obtained from a man younger than 40 in good health. Sample: PBMCs. The CDR3 reads CASRQGAPGDTQYF. The sequenced DNA is TGCGCCAGCAGACAGGGGGCCCCTGGGGATACGCAGTATTTT.